These T cell receptor beta chains were read from a single sample in a study of T cell responses to AZD1222 COVID-19 vaccine. Assay: immunoSEQ multiplex PCR; the TCRdb copy retains only in-frame clones and omits some. The sample consists of roughly 150,000 clones, under 95% of them appearing once. This specimen was peripheral blood, taken on day 0 of AZD1222 vaccination. The receptor set was obtained from an adult in good health. The CDR3 runs from the conserved cysteine through the conserved F or W. Fields, in order: V gene, clone size, D gene, J gene, CDR3 DNA, CDR3 protein. D genes are given only for firm matches. A row's size may be missing; if present it is once, few, many or a size class.

>TRBV18|-|TRBD1|TRBJ1-1
TGTGCCAGCTCACCGACAGGGGGTTTGAACACTGAAGCTTTCTTT
CASSPTGGLNTEAFF
>TRBV9|-|TRBD2|TRBJ2-5
TGTGCCAGCAGCGTAGTTAGCGGGGGAGAGACCCAGTACTTC
CASSVVSGGETQYF
>TRBV5-8|-|-|TRBJ1-1
TGTGCCAGCAGCTTGGTGAGGGCAGGTTTGAACACTGAAGCTTTCTTT
CASSLVRAGLNTEAFF
>TRBV6-2/TRBV6-3|-|TRBD2|TRBJ2-1
TGTGCCAGCAGTTCCCGACTAGCGGGAGGAAACAATGAGCAGTTCTTC
CASSSRLAGGNNEQFF
>TRBV29-1|-|-|TRBJ2-7
TGCAGCGTTTCACAGGGAAACTACGAGCAGTACTTC
CSVSQGNYEQYF
>TRBV15|-|-|TRBJ2-2
TGTGCCACCAGCAGAGCAGGAAACACCGGGGAGCTGTTTTTT
CATSRAGNTGELFF
>TRBV27|-|TRBD2|TRBJ2-2
TGTGCCAGCAGTTACTTTTCTAGCGGCACCGGGGAGCTGTTTTTT
CASSYFSSGTGELFF
>TRBV27|-|-|TRBJ2-1
TGTGCCAGCAGTTTATCCGGGTTAGGTAATGAGCAGTTCTTC
CASSLSGLGNEQFF
>TRBV24-1|-|TRBD1|TRBJ2-2
TGTGCCACCAGTGATTTGTTCGACAGGGGGCGGACGAATCGAACCGGGGAGCTGTTTTTT
CATSDLFDRGRTNRTGELFF
>TRBV28|-|-|TRBJ2-5
TGTGCCAGCAGGTCCGGGGCCCTCCAAGAGACCCAGTACTTC
CASRSGALQETQYF
>TRBV4-2|-|-|TRBJ1-5
TGTGCCAGCAGCCAAGTTGGCGGGGCCTATAGCAATCAGCCCCAGCATTTT
CASSQVGGAYSNQPQHF
>TRBV7-2|medium-sized|TRBD1|TRBJ1-3
TGTGCCAGCAGCTTAGACCTTGGGGGAACGGGACAGGGCTACACCATATATTTT
CASSLDLGGTGQGYTIYF
>TRBV18|-|TRBD1|TRBJ2-7
TGTGCCAGCTCACCCCCGGACAGGGGCCTCCGAAAGTACTTC
CASSPPDRGLRKYF
>TRBV5-8|-|-|TRBJ1-6
TGTGCCAGCAGCCGTCGTTGGGTGTATAAGAATTCACCCCTCCACTTT
CASSRRWVYKNSPLHF
>TRBV11-2|-|-|TRBJ1-4
TGTGCCAGCAGCTTAGAAAAGTACCCCAATGAAAAACTGTTTTTT
CASSLEKYPNEKLFF
>TRBV5-6|-|-|TRBJ2-7
TGTGCCAGCAGCTTGGGTACCTCCCCCTACGAGCAGTACTTC
CASSLGTSPYEQYF
>TRBV11-2|-|-|TRBJ2-1
TGTGCCAGCAGCTTTCTCAGGGCCAATGAGCAGTTCTTC
CASSFLRANEQFF